This TCR beta chain is from a study of blood T cell repertoires in COVID-19. Study overall: PBMCs, B-cell-depleted T cells, or T cells were the source of the cDNA or gDNA that made up the material.

As originally analysed: For nucleated cells, counts were estimated from reference gene primer amplification. Produced via immunoSEQ multiplex PCR; TCRdb's table is partial and in-frame only. The DNA gave D and trimming, while V, J and clone size come from that table. The sample yields hundreds of thousands of clones, approximately 81% seen once. Trimming shortened V by 5 bases and J by 5 bases, and 9 bases separated the two germline ends. Germline CDR1 reads SGHAT; CDR2 reads FQNNGV. The CDR3 is 12 residues long. The sequence derives from a woman of 80 years or more with acute or convalescent COVID-19. The sequenced sample consisted of peripheral blood. The rearrangement joins TRBV11-2 to TRBJ2-5; no clear D gene. CDR3 coding DNA: TGTGCCAGCAGCCCCGGGTGGGAGACCCAGTACTTC. Residues: CASSPGWETQYF.